One and the same sample provided the 19 T cell receptor beta chains below, sequenced in a study of yellow fever vaccine responses in identical twins. Each CDR3 protein gets one entry after TCRdb re-called the RT-PCR reads with MiXCR. The sample contains a few thousand distinct CDR3 sequences, over 70% of which appear only once. The specimen was T cells from blood (PBMCs), unsorted or a sorted subset (not recorded which), collected before or after yellow fever vaccination (not recorded which). The receptors here all came from a woman under 30 who received the yellow fever vaccine.

This chain links TRBV4-2 with TRBJ2-1; the D call may be TRBD1 or TRBD2 (5 bases each). V lost 0 bases, J lost 8 bases, and 14 bases lay in between. The germline V gene has CDR1 LGHNA and CDR2 YNFKEQ. The CDR3 is 15 amino acids. The CDR3 DNA follows: TGTGCCAGCAGCCAAGATTGGGACCCGGTGGATGAGCAGTTCTTC. This codes for CASSQDWDPVDEQFF.

This rearrangement joins TRBV7-6 to TRBJ2-1, with 9 bases fitting TRBD2. Germline V gene sequence: CDR1 SGHVS, CDR2 FNYEAQ. The CDR3 length is 17 residues. The J segment lost 6 bases and the V segment lost 1 base, leaving 10 bases of the junction unmatched. This CDR3 reads CASSLGASGIVVNEQFF. The CDR3, as DNA: TGTGCCAGCAGCTTAGGGGCTAGCGGGATAGTTGTCAATGAGCAGTTCTTC.

This clonotype was detected only once. The CDR3 nucleotides are TGCGCCAGCAGCCAAAGGTTAGCTTACAATCAGCCCCAGCATTTT. Protein product: CASSQRLAYNQPQHF. This chain links TRBV4-1 with TRBJ1-5, with no clear D. CDR1 and CDR2 from the germline V gene are MGHRA and YSYEKL. V was clipped by 2 bases and J by 3 bases, with 11 bases between them. The CDR3 contains 15 residues.

This clonotype has only one observation. The V gene is TRBV28, the J gene TRBJ2-2, with a possible D match to TRBD2 (7 bases). This CDR3 is 16 amino acids long. V was clipped by 5 bases and J by 1 base, with 14 bases between them. Germline V lookup: CDR1 MDHEN, CDR2 SYDVKM. The CDR3 here is CASSPHREGNTGELFF. The CDR3 nucleotides are TGTGCCAGCAGTCCCCACAGGGAGGGGAACACCGGGGAGCTGTTTTTT.

The table lists this clonotype with a count of one. The rearrangement uses TRBV19 and TRBJ2-7; TRBD2 matches at 8 bases. Germline V CDR1 and CDR2: LNHDA, SQIVND (reference sequence). This CDR3 is built from 14 residues. V lost 3 bases to trimming and J lost 7 bases; unmatched junction nucleotides: 8. Here the CDR3 DNA reads TGTGCCAGTAGTATGGGAGCGGGAGTCCTAGAGCAGTACTTC. Its protein product is CASSMGAGVLEQYF.

The CDR3 DNA reads as TGTGCCAGCACCCGGGGAAGCGGGGGATACAATGAGCAGTTCTTC. Amino acids: CASTRGSGGYNEQFF. The chain recombines TRBV3-1 with TRBJ2-1; 8 bases map to TRBD2. Germline values: CDR1 LGHDT, CDR2 YNNKEL (reference sequence). CDR3 length: 15 amino acids. The V and J ends lost 7 bases and 4 bases, in that order; junction bases with no gene match: 9.

This clonotype appeared a single time. This sequence joins TRBV28 and TRBJ1-1; D remains ambiguous. Germline CDR1 MDHEN, CDR2 SYDVKM. This CDR3 has 13 residues. Trimming cost V 6 bases and J 1 base, with 9 bases left between them. CDR3 in DNA: TGTGCCAGCAGCAAGACACGGAACACTGAAGCTTTCTTT. Translated, it gives CASSKTRNTEAFF.

The CDR3 is CSAVEGQNTGELFF. CDR3 coding DNA: TGCAGTGCTGTAGAGGGGCAGAACACCGGGGAGCTGTTTTTT. This chain uses TRBV20-1 with TRBJ2-2; either TRBD1 or TRBD2 may fit D (5 bases each). Between the trimmed V and J ends, which lost 5 bases and 1 base, there was a span of 11 bases. Germline V CDR1 and CDR2: DFQATT, SNEGSKA (reference sequence). This CDR3 is 14 amino acids long.

This clonotype was seen more than once but under ten times. The gene calls are TRBV11-3 and TRBJ1-2; no clear D. The germline gives CDR1 SGHNT, CDR2 YENEEA. Trimming stripped 1 base from V and 1 base from J, with 7 bases between. This CDR3 is 14 amino acids long. DNA of the CDR3: TGTGCCAGCAGCTTAGGCGCAAGTAACTATGGCTACACCTTC. Translation gives CASSLGASNYGYTF.

The V and J genes are TRBV11-2 and TRBJ1-1, with unresolved D. CDR1 and CDR2 from the germline V gene are SGHAT and FQNNGV. V dropped 5 bases and J dropped 4 bases, with 14 bases sitting between them. The CDR3 has 14 residues. Here the CDR3 reads CASSQSGVSTEAFF. CDR3 DNA: TGTGCCAGCAGCCAAAGCGGGGTAAGCACTGAAGCTTTCTTT.

This clonotype was observed once. This chain uses TRBV11-1 with TRBJ2-1; D may correspond to TRBD1 or TRBD2 (5 bases each). V lost 5 bases and J 7 bases, leaving 18 bases between the germline ends. The germline CDR1 and CDR2 sequences are SGHAT and FQDESV (reference sequence). The CDR3 spans 15 residues. The CDR3 bases are TGTGCCAGCAGCCTCCCTGGGGGAGCGGAAAATGAGCAGTTCTTC. Its translation: CASSLPGGAENEQFF.

This clonotype has just a few counts. The V call is TRBV7-3, the J call TRBJ1-1, with 7 bases lining up with TRBD1. The V and J ends lost 0 bases and 1 base, in that order; junction bases with no gene match: 8. CDR1 is SGHTA and CDR2 is FQGTGA in the germline V gene. CDR3 length equals 17 residues. In DNA form, the CDR3 reads TGTGCCAGCAGCTTAACGTGGACAGGTTCACAGAACACTGAAGCTTTCTTT. Its protein product is CASSLTWTGSQNTEAFF.

This chain connects TRBV28 to TRBJ2-7; 10 nucleotides align to TRBD2. Per germline, CDR1 MDHEN and CDR2 SYDVKM. CDR3 size: 17 residues. V was clipped by 4 bases and J by 3 bases; unmatched bases: 12. In DNA form, the CDR3 reads TGTGCCAGCAGTTCCCACCATATGAAGCGGGAGGGCTACGAGCAGTACTTC. This codes for CASSSHHMKREGYEQYF.

The chain couples TRBV9 to TRBJ2-5; D is tentatively TRBD1 or TRBD2 (5 bases each). Germline V lookup: CDR1 SGDLS, CDR2 YYNGEE. The CDR3 totals 16 residues. V gave up 4 bases and J gave up 3 bases, with 19 bases separating them. CDR3 sequence: CASSSYRGRPKETQYF. For the CDR3, the DNA is TGTGCCAGCAGCTCATATCGGGGACGGCCTAAAGAGACCCAGTACTTC. The full variable domain, rest sourced from reference TRBV9 and TRBJ2-5, is DSGVTQTPKHLITATGQRVTLRCSPRSGDLSVYWYQQSLDQGLQFLIQYYNGEERAKGNILERFSAQQFPDLHSELNLSSLELGDSALYFCASSSYRGRPKETQYFGPGTRLLVL.

The chain combines TRBV7-2 with TRBJ2-2, with no clear D. V lost 3 bases, J lost 1 base, and 3 bases lay in between. CDR1 and CDR2 from the germline V gene are SGHTA and FQGNSA. CDR3 length equals 13 residues. DNA for the CDR3: TGTGCCAGCAGCTTCTTGAACACCGGGGAGCTGTTTTTT. Encoded protein: CASSFLNTGELFF.

The gene calls are TRBV20-1 and TRBJ1-2; no clear D. Germline V gene sequence: CDR1 DFQATT, CDR2 SNEGSKA (reference sequence). V was cut by 6 bases and J by 7 bases, with 18 bases left in between. The CDR3 has 13 amino acids. For the CDR3, the DNA is TGCAGTGCCCCCGACCTGAAGGGATCTGGCTACACCTTC. Its translation: CSAPDLKGSGYTF.

V and J are TRBV7-3 and TRBJ2-1; 11 bases fit TRBD2. This CDR3 is 15 amino acids long. Trimming at V came to 4 bases and at J to 3 bases, leaving 2 bases not matched to a gene. Per the germline V gene, CDR1 is SGHTA and CDR2 is FQGTGA. CDR3: CASSSTSGGYNEQFF. In DNA form, the CDR3 reads TGTGCCAGCAGCTCAACTAGCGGGGGCTACAATGAGCAGTTCTTC.

V and J are TRBV5-5 and TRBJ1-5; D unclear. The CDR3 sequence is 14 residues long. The ends were cut back, 4 bases at V and 3 bases at J, with 11 bases in the middle. Per germline, CDR1 SGHKS and CDR2 YYEKEE (reference sequence). The CDR3 reads CASSLGLLNQPQHF. CDR3 in DNA: TGTGCCAGCAGCCTCGGACTGCTCAATCAGCCCCAGCATTTT.

This clonotype occurred a few times. The rearrangement joins TRBV29-1 to TRBJ2-2; TRBD1 might be the D (6 bases). There are 13 residues in the CDR3. V was trimmed by 3 bases and J by 5 bases, leaving 10 bases between them. Germline CDR1 and CDR2: SQVTM and ANQGSEA. CDR3 bases: TGCAGCGTTGATGACCAGGGGACCGGGGAGCTGTTTTTT. It translates to CSVDDQGTGELFF.